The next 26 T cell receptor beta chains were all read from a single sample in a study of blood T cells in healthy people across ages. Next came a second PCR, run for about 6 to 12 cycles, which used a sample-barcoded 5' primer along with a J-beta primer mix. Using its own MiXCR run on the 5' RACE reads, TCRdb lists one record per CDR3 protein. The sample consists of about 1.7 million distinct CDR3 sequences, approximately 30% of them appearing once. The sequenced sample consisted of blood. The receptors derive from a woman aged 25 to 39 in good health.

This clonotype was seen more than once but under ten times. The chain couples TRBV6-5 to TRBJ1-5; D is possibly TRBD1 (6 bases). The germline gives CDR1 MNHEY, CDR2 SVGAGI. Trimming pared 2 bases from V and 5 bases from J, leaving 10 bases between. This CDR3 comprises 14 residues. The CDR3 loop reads CASSYGQGHQPQHF. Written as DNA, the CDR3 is TGTGCCAGCAGTTACGGTCAGGGGCATCAGCCCCAGCATTTT.

In nucleotides, the CDR3 is TGTGCCAGCAGTTACTCGCGACGCCCAGTCCCCCATGAGCAGTTCTTC. Translated, it gives CASSYSRRPVPHEQFF. V gene TRBV6-5 combines with J gene TRBJ2-1, with D unresolved. The germline CDR1 and CDR2 sequences are MNHEY and SVGAGI. CDR3 length equals 16 residues. V dropped 0 bases and J dropped 8 bases, with 17 bases sitting between them.

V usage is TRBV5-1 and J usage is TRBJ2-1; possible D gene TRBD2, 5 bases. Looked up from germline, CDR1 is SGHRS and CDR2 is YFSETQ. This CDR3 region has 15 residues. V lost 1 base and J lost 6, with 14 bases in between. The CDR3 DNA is TGCGCCAGCAGCTTGTCTAGCCTCGGTTTCAATGAGCAGTTCTTC. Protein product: CASSLSSLGFNEQFF.

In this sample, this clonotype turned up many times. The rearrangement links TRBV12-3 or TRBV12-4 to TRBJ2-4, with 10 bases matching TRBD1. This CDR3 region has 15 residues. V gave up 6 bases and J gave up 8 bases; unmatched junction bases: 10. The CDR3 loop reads CASSSSGTGAHIQYF. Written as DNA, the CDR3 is TGTGCCAGCAGCTCTTCCGGGACAGGGGCCCACATTCAGTACTTC.

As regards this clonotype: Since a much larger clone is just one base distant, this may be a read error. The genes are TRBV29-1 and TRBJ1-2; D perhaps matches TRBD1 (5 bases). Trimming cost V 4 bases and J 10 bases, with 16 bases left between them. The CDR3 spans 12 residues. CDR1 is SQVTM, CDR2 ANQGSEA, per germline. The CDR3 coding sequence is TGCAGCGTTGCTCGCGGCAGGGAGGCCTACACCTTC. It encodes CSVARGREAYTF. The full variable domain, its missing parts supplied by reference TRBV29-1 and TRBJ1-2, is SAVISQKPSRDICQRGTSLTIQCQVDSQVTMMFWYRQQPGQSLTLIATANQGSEATYESGFVIDKFPISRPNLTFSTLTVSNMSPEDSSIYLCSVARGREAYTFGSGTRLTVV.

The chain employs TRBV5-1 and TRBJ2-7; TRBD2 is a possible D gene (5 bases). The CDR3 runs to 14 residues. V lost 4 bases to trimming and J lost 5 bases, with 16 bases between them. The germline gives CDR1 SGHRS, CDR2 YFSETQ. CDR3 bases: TGCGCCAGCAGCCTAGGCATCGGAGGTAACGAGCAGTACTTC. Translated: CASSLGIGGNEQYF.

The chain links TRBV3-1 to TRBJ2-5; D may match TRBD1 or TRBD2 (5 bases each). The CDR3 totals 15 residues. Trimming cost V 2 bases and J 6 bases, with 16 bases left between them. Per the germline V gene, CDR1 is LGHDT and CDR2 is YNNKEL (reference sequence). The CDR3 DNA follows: TGTGCCAGCAGCCAACCGGGACCCAGTTTGCAGACCCAGTACTTC. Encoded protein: CASSQPGPSLQTQYF.

The CDR3 coding sequence is TGCAGGCTCGTCCGGGGCGGCACTGAAGCTTTCTTT. Translation gives CRLVRGGTEAFF. The chain is built from TRBV20-1 and TRBJ1-1; the D gene is possibly TRBD1 (5 bases). The CDR3 sequence is 12 residues long. The germline gives CDR1 DFQATT, CDR2 SNEGSKA (reference sequence).

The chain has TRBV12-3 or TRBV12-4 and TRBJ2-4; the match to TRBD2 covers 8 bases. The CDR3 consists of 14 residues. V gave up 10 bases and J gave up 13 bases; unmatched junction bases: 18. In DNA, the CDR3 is TGTGCCACCACCCGGGGGACTAGGGGCAATGAGCAGTACTTC. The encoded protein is CATTRGTRGNEQYF.

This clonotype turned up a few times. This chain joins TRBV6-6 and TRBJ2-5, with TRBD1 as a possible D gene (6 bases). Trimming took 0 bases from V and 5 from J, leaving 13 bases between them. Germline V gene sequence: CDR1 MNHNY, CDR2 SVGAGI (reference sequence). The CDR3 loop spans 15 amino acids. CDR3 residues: CASSYSAWGRETQYF. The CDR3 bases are TGTGCCAGCAGTTACTCTGCCTGGGGGCGGGAGACCCAGTACTTC.

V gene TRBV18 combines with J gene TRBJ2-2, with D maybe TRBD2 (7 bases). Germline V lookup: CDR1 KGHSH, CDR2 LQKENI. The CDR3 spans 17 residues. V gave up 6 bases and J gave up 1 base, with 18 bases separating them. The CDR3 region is CASSPDGGLRNTGELFF. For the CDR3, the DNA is TGTGCCAGCTCGCCCGACGGGGGGCTAAGGAACACCGGGGAGCTGTTTTTT.

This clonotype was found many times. The CDR3 DNA reads as TGTGCCAGCAGAATAGGGGGGACAGGGGCTGACGAGCAGTACTTC. This translates into CASRIGGTGADEQYF. V and J are TRBV7-2 and TRBJ2-7, with 10 positions matching TRBD1. Germline V gene lookup returns CDR1 SGHTA and CDR2 FQGNSA. The CDR3 has 15 amino acids. V dropped 6 bases and J dropped 5; count of bases not matched to a gene: 10.

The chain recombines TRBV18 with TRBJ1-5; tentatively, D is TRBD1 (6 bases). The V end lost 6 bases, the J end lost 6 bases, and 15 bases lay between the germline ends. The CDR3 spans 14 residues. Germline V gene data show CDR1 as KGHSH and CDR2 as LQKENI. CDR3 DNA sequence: TGTGCCAGCTCTCTAACAGGGTCAAGTCAGCCCCAGCATTTT. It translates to CASSLTGSSQPQHF.

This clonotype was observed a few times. The CDR3 DNA is TGTGCCAGCAGCCCAGGGCCAGGGAGGAGCACAGATACGCAGTATTTT. It encodes CASSPGPGRSTDTQYF. The V gene is TRBV12-3 or TRBV12-4, the J gene TRBJ2-3; a possible D gene is TRBD2 (6 bases). The V and J ends lost 6 bases and 0 bases respectively, with 16 bases between them. This CDR3 is built from 16 residues.

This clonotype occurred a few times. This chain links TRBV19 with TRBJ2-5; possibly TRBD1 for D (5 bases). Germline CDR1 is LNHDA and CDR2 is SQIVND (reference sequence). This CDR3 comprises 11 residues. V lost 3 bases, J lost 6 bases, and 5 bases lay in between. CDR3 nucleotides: TGTGCCAGTAGTATGGGGCAGACCCAGTACTTC. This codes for CASSMGQTQYF. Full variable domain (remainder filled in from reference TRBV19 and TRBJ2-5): DGGITQSPKYLFRKEGQNVTLSCEQNLNHDAMYWYRQDPGQGLRLIYYSQIVNDFQKGDIAEGYSVSREKKESFPLTVTSAQKNPTAFYLCASSMGQTQYFGPGTRLLVL.

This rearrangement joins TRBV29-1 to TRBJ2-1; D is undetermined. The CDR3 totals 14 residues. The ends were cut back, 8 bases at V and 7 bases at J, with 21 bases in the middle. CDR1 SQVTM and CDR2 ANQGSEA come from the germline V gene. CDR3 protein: CSLTKGLPLNEQFF. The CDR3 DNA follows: TGCAGCTTGACAAAGGGTTTGCCCCTAAATGAGCAGTTCTTC.

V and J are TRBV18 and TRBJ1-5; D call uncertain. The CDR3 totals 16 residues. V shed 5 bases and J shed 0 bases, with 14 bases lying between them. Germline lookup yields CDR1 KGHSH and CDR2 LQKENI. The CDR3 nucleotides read TGTGCCAGCTCAACTACTCTCGGCGATAGCAATCAGCCCCAGCATTTT. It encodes CASSTTLGDSNQPQHF.

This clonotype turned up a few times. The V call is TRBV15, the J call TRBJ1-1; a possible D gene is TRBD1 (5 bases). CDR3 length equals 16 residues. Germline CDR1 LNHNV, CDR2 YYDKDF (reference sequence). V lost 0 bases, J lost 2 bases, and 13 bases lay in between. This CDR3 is CATSRDLGTVNTEAFF. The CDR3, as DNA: TGTGCCACCAGCAGAGATCTTGGGACCGTAAACACTGAAGCTTTCTTT.

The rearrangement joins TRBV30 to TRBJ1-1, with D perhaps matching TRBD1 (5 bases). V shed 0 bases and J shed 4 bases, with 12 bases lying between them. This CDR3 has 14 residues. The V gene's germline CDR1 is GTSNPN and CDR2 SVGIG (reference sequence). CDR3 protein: CAWSVRGGVTEAFF. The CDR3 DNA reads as TGTGCCTGGAGTGTACGCGGGGGGGTCACTGAAGCTTTCTTT.

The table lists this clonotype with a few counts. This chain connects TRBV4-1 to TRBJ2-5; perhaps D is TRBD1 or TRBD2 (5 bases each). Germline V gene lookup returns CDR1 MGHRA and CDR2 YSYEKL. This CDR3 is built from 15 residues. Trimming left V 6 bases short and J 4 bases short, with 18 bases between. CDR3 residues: CASSGERGLRETQYF. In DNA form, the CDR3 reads TGCGCCAGCAGTGGAGAGAGGGGTCTGAGAGAGACCCAGTACTTC.

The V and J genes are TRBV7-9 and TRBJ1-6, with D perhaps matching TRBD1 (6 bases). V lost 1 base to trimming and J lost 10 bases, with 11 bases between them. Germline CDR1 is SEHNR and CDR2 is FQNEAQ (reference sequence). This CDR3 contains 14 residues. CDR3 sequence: CASSLGQVGSPLHF. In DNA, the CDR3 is TGTGCCAGCAGCTTAGGACAGGTGGGGTCACCCCTCCACTTT.

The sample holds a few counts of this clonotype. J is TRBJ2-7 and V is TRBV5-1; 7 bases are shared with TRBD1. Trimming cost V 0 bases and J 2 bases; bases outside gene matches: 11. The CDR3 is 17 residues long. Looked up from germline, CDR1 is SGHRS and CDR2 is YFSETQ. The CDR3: CASSLVGGRGKAYEQYF. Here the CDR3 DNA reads TGCGCCAGCAGCTTGGTAGGGGGCAGGGGAAAGGCCTACGAGCAGTACTTC.

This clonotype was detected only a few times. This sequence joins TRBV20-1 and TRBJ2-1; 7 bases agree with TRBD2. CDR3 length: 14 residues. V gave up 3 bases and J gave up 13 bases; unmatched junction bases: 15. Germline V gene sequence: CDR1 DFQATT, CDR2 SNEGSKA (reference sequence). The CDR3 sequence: CSASRGRGKLTQFF. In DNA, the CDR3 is TGCAGTGCTAGTAGAGGGAGGGGAAAACTAACCCAGTTCTTC.

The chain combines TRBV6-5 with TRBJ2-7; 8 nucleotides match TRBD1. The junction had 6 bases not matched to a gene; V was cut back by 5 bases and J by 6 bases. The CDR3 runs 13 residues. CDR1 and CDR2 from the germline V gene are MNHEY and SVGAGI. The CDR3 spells CASSRTGCTEQYF. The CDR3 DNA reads TGTGCCAGCAGTCGGACAGGGTGCACCGAGCAGTACTTC.

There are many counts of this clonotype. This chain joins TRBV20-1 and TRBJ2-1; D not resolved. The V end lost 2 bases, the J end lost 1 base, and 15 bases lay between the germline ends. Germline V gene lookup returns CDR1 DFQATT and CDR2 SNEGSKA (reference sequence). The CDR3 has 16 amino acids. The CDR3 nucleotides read TGCAGTGCTAGACAATTGGCAGACTGGTCCTACAATGAGCAGTTCTTC. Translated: CSARQLADWSYNEQFF.

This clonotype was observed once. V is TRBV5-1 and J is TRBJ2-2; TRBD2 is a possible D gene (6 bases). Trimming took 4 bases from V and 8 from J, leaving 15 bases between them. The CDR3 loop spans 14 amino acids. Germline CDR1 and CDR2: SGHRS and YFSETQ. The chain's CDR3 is CASSPMGGPGELFF. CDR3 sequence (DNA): TGCGCCAGCAGCCCGATGGGGGGTCCTGGGGAGCTGTTTTTT.